These 28 T cell receptor beta chains share one sample of origin, sequenced in a study of regulatory T cells. General study results and limits: In CD3G-deficient patients, conventional CD4+ T cells were enriched for hydrophobic CDR3 residues at positions 6 and 7.

Their antigens remain unidentified. The PCR used 52 TRBV and 13 TRBJ primers. Sequencing used immunoSEQ multiplex PCR; TCRdb keeps in-frame clones, though not all of them. The top ten clones hold around 0.94% of a sample with approximately 29,000 clones, over 85% of them seen once. The sequenced material came from conventional CD4+ T cells sorted from blood. The receptors here all came from a child aged 2-15 years with CD3G deficiency.

The chain couples TRBV10-2 to TRBJ1-5; D remains ambiguous. Germline loops: CDR1 WSHSY, CDR2 SAAADI. The ends were cut back, 5 bases at V and 0 bases at J, with 5 bases in the middle. There are 13 residues in the CDR3. The DNA of the CDR3 is TGCGCCAGCAGTCCGGATAGCAATCAGCCCCAGCATTTT. The encoded protein is CASSPDSNQPQHF.

The chain employs TRBV7-8 and TRBJ1-1; 9 nucleotides line up with TRBD1. The CDR3 contains 13 residues. Germline CDR1 SGHVS, CDR2 FQNEAQ. J lost 4 bases, V lost 3 bases, and 0 bases had no gene match. In nucleotides, the CDR3 is TGTGCCAGCAGCTTGACAGGGGGCACTGAAGCTTTCTTT. This translates into CASSLTGGTEAFF.

This rearrangement joins TRBV5-1 to TRBJ1-2; weak D call: TRBD1 (6 bases). This CDR3 has 14 amino acids. Trimming stripped 1 base from V and 3 bases from J, with 10 bases between. The germline CDR1 and CDR2 sequences are SGHRS and YFSETQ. CDR3 DNA: TGCGCCAGCAGCTTGCAGGGACAACACTATGGCTACACCTTC. It specifies CASSLQGQHYGYTF.

The chain joins TRBV7-2 to TRBJ2-7; the D gene is possibly TRBD2 (6 bases). The V end lost 1 base, the J end lost 6 bases, and 10 bases lay between the germline ends. The germline V gene has CDR1 SGHTA and CDR2 FQGNSA. The CDR3 sequence is 13 residues long. The CDR3 loop is CASSLEVGGEQYF. The CDR3 DNA reads as TGTGCCAGCAGCTTAGAAGTGGGAGGCGAGCAGTACTTC.

The chain joins TRBV19 to TRBJ2-2; D is unresolved. Germline CDR1 LNHDA, CDR2 SQIVND (reference sequence). The germline V and J ends were trimmed by 3 bases and 1 base, with 6 bases remaining between them. The CDR3 is made up of 14 amino acids. This CDR3 is CASSIDLNTGELFF. The CDR3 nucleotides are TGTGCCAGTAGTATTGACCTGAACACCGGGGAGCTGTTTTTT.

The chain carries TRBV28 and TRBJ1-2; D is unclear. CDR3 length equals 12 residues. Trimming shortened V by 6 bases and J by 4 bases, and 9 bases separated the two germline ends. The germline CDR1 and CDR2 sequences are MDHEN and SYDVKM. The CDR3 DNA reads as TGTGCCAGCAGCTTGGGAGGCTATGGCTACACCTTC. Translation: CASSLGGYGYTF.

Comments on this clone: At one end the junction does not follow the germline gene, possibly because of a read error. The CDR3 region has the DNA TGTGCCAGCAGTGAATGGGACAGGCTACACTTC. Translation gives CASSEWDRLHF. V usage is TRBV6-1 and J usage is TRBJ2-4; 8 positions agree with TRBD1. The CDR3 spans 11 residues. Germline assignment: CDR1 MNHNS and CDR2 SASEGT.

The chain couples TRBV19 to TRBJ1-1; 9 positions agree with TRBD1. Germline-derived CDR1 and CDR2 are LNHDA and SQIVND (reference sequence). V gave up 3 bases and J gave up 5 bases; unmatched junction bases: 4. CDR3 size: 14 residues. Written as DNA, the CDR3 is TGTGCCAGTAGTATTCACAGGGGGCAAACTGAAGCTTTCTTT. The encoded protein is CASSIHRGQTEAFF.

The gene calls are TRBV11-2 and TRBJ2-3, with TRBD2 matching 9 bases. The CDR3 contains 15 residues. Germline loops: CDR1 SGHAT, CDR2 FQNNGV. After removal of 6 bases from V and 2 bases from J, the junction contained 6 bases not matched to a gene. CDR3 region: CASSKLAGLTDTQYF. In DNA form, the CDR3 reads TGTGCCAGCAGTAAACTAGCGGGCCTCACAGATACGCAGTATTTT.

The rearrangement links TRBV5-1 to TRBJ2-5; D uncertain. V was shortened by 0 bases and J by 1 base, with 10 bases between the two germline ends. Germline CDR1 and CDR2: SGHRS and YFSETQ. The CDR3 is 15 residues long. Here the CDR3 DNA reads TGCGCCAGCAGCTTGGGGGCGATTTCCCAAGAGACCCAGTACTTC. Residues: CASSLGAISQETQYF.

The chain is built from TRBV5-1 and TRBJ2-1, with 7 bases aligning to TRBD1. Germline V CDR1 and CDR2: SGHRS, YFSETQ. This CDR3 comprises 16 residues. Trimming at V came to 4 bases and at J to 1 base, leaving 8 bases not matched to a gene. CDR3 in DNA: TGCGCCAGCAGCCCAGGCCAGGGGGTATCCTACAATGAGCAGTTCTTC. Residues: CASSPGQGVSYNEQFF.

The chain carries TRBV5-1 and TRBJ2-3; 9 nucleotides line up with TRBD2. With V trimmed by 0 bases and J by 4 bases, 12 bases remained unmatched. CDR1 and CDR2 from the germline V gene are SGHRS and YFSETQ. CDR3 length equals 18 residues. The DNA of the CDR3 is TGCGCCAGCAGCTTGGGGCAGGCCGCGGGAGGGTTTGCAGATACGCAGTATTTT. It specifies CASSLGQAAGGFADTQYF.

The rearrangement joins TRBV6-1 to TRBJ2-7; possibly TRBD1 for D (6 bases). V lost 5 bases to trimming and J lost 3 bases, with 11 bases between them. Germline CDR1 is MNHNS and CDR2 is SASEGT. The CDR3 spans 13 residues. Here the CDR3 reads CASSRGSNYEQYF. CDR3 sequence (DNA): TGTGCCAGCAGTAGGGGGAGCAACTACGAGCAGTACTTC.

This chain's CDR3 is CASSSGDRGYEQYF. The CDR3 nucleotides read TGCGCCAGCAGCTCGGGGGACAGGGGCTACGAGCAGTACTTC. This chain connects TRBV5-1 to TRBJ2-7; 10 nucleotides align to TRBD1. Per germline, CDR1 SGHRS and CDR2 YFSETQ. J was trimmed by 3 bases and V by 3 bases; bases with no gene match: 3. The CDR3 contains 14 residues.

This CDR3 is CASRGISGGGEQFF. The CDR3 coding sequence is TGTGCCAGCAGGGGTATTTCAGGGGGGGGTGAGCAGTTCTTC. The chain couples TRBV6-1 to TRBJ2-1, with D possibly called TRBD1 or TRBD2 (7 bases each). In germline, CDR1 is MNHNS, CDR2 SASEGT. The CDR3 covers 14 residues. V gave up 6 bases and J gave up 9 bases, with 18 bases separating them.

This rearrangement joins TRBV5-1 to TRBJ1-2; possibly TRBD1 for D (6 bases). The CDR3 loop spans 14 amino acids. V was clipped by 4 bases and J by 11 bases, with 21 bases between them. Germline-derived CDR1 and CDR2 are SGHRS and YFSETQ. The CDR3 coding sequence is TGCGCCAGCAGCGTGGGGGACACCCCAGGTGGATACACCTTC. It translates to CASSVGDTPGGYTF.

In its sample, this clone was seen once. CDR3 amino acids: CASSQGQGAEVGELFF. CDR3 coding DNA: TGTGCCAGCAGCCAAGGACAGGGGGCAGAAGTAGGGGAGCTGTTTTTT. The chain links TRBV5-8 to TRBJ2-2; 11 bases align to TRBD1. The CDR3 has 16 residues. Per the germline V gene, CDR1 is SGHTS and CDR2 is YDEGEE. Trimming at V came to 4 bases and at J to 8 bases, leaving 10 bases not matched to a gene.

The chain employs TRBV6-1 and TRBJ2-7; 11 nucleotides align to TRBD2. Per the germline V gene, CDR1 is MNHNS and CDR2 is SASEGT. The CDR3 sequence is 15 residues long. The V gene end was trimmed by 4 bases and the J gene end by 3 bases; junction bases not matched to a gene: 5. CDR3 region: CASSAASGRYYEQYF. The CDR3 DNA reads as TGTGCCAGCAGTGCGGCTAGCGGGAGGTACTACGAGCAGTACTTC.

The CDR3 loop reads CASSMRGTSGRSSYNEQFF. Here the CDR3 DNA reads TGTGCCAGTAGTATGAGAGGGACTAGCGGGAGAAGCTCCTACAATGAGCAGTTCTTC. J is TRBJ2-1 and V is TRBV19; 14 positions agree with TRBD2. This CDR3 comprises 19 residues. The trim removed 3 bases at V and 0 bases at J, leaving 7 bases unmatched. Germline V gene sequence: CDR1 LNHDA, CDR2 SQIVND (reference sequence).

The chain employs TRBV14 and TRBJ2-5; D remains unclear. CDR1 and CDR2 (germline): SGHDN, FVKESK. V dropped 0 bases and J dropped 0 bases, with 8 bases sitting between them. This CDR3 region has 15 residues. This CDR3 reads CASSQDLIYQETQYF. The CDR3 coding sequence is TGTGCCAGCAGCCAAGACCTGATTTACCAAGAGACCCAGTACTTC. Filled out from reference TRBV14 and TRBJ2-5, the complete variable domain reads EAGVTQFPSHSVIEKGQTVTLRCDPISGHDNLYWYRRVMGKEIKFLLHFVKESKQDESGMPNNRFLAERTGGTYSTLKVQPAELEDSGVYFCASSQDLIYQETQYFGPGTRLLVL.

V and J are TRBV28 and TRBJ2-7; D is undetermined. The CDR3 contains 13 residues. Germline values: CDR1 MDHEN, CDR2 SYDVKM. V was trimmed by 7 bases and J by 3 bases, leaving 13 bases between them. The CDR3 is CASTKGSSYEQYF. CDR3 nucleotide sequence: TGTGCCAGCACGAAGGGTTCCAGCTACGAGCAGTACTTC. Based on the CDR3 plus reference TRBV28 and TRBJ2-7, the full variable domain is DVKVTQSSRYLVKRTGEKVFLECVQDMDHENMFWYRQDPGLGLRLIYFSYDVKMKEKGDIPEGYSVSREKKERFSLILESASTNQTSMYLCASTKGSSYEQYFGPGTRLTVT.

The chain carries TRBV28 and TRBJ2-7; 7 positions agree with TRBD2. J was trimmed by 5 bases and V by 5 bases; bases with no gene match: 12. The CDR3 is made up of 15 amino acids. Germline V gene sequence: CDR1 MDHEN, CDR2 SYDVKM. CDR3: CASSATSIVTHEQYF. The CDR3 nucleotides read TGTGCCAGCAGTGCGACTAGCATTGTAACCCACGAGCAGTACTTC.

V gene TRBV5-1 combines with J gene TRBJ2-7, with 7 bases identical to TRBD1. This CDR3 has 14 amino acids. Per the germline V gene, CDR1 is SGHRS and CDR2 is YFSETQ. The J segment lost 5 bases and the V segment lost 4 bases, leaving 9 bases of the junction unmatched. CDR3 protein: CASSERGQWDEQYF. CDR3 nucleotides: TGCGCCAGCAGCGAAAGGGGGCAGTGGGACGAGCAGTACTTC.

The V call is TRBV11-1, the J call TRBJ2-1, with 8 bases aligning to TRBD1. The CDR3 has 16 amino acids. Germline V CDR1 and CDR2: SGHAT, FQDESV (reference sequence). Germline trimming cut 5 bases from V and 12 bases from J; bases unmatched to any gene: 18. The CDR3 sequence is CASSDTYGQGFSRQFF. The CDR3 DNA reads as TGTGCCAGCAGCGACACTTATGGACAGGGTTTTAGTAGGCAGTTCTTC.

V is TRBV28 and J is TRBJ2-3; perhaps TRBD1 as D (5 bases). V was trimmed by 2 bases and J by 1 base, leaving 7 bases between them. Germline-derived CDR1 and CDR2 are MDHEN and SYDVKM. This CDR3 region has 14 residues. CDR3 loop: CASSLRGGTDTQYF. CDR3 sequence (DNA): TGTGCCAGCAGTTTAAGGGGTGGCACAGATACGCAGTATTTT.

The rearrangement links TRBV5-1 to TRBJ2-1; 7 bases align to TRBD2. The CDR3 consists of 14 residues. J was trimmed by 4 bases and V by 2 bases; bases with no gene match: 3. Germline-derived CDR1 and CDR2 are SGHRS and YFSETQ. The CDR3 nucleotides are TGCGCCAGCAGCTTCGGGACTACTTACAATGAGCAGTTCTTC. This gives the protein CASSFGTTYNEQFF.

The chain is built from TRBV7-9 and TRBJ1-3; D is undetermined. Germline CDR1 SEHNR, CDR2 FQNEAQ (reference sequence). This CDR3 spans 13 amino acids. The V end was cut by 8 bases, the J end by 0 bases, with 8 bases between. CDR3: CASAPFSGNTIYF. In nucleotides, the CDR3 is TGTGCCAGCGCACCCTTCTCTGGAAACACCATATATTTT.

The chain couples TRBV10-3 to TRBJ2-7; D perhaps matches TRBD2 (7 bases). V dropped 10 bases and J dropped 6 bases, with 16 bases sitting between them. This CDR3 is built from 12 residues. CDR1 ENHRY and CDR2 SYGVKD come from the germline V gene. CDR3 region: CATWGGRGEQYF. CDR3 bases: TGTGCCACCTGGGGGGGCAGGGGCGAGCAGTACTTC.